This TCR beta chain was recorded in a study of cytomegalovirus exposure and HLA in healthy donors. Primers included in the PCR were 60 Vbeta and 13 Jbeta primers. Measured with immunoSEQ multiplex PCR; TCRdb has only the in-frame clones, and not every one. The sample lists fewer than 85,000 clones, about 78% occurring once. Whole-study results and caveats: Data from an earlier analysis indicated that most TCR beta V segments were productive either about 90% or about 30% of the time. In a later analysis, HLA-C alleles had the fewest associated TCRs, DRB1 alleles the most. Analyses of presence/absence relied on an assumption of roughly uniform sequencing depth across donors.

Comment on this clone: Antigen specificity is unknown.

Germline V gene sequence: CDR1 SQVTM, CDR2 ANQGSEA. V was clipped by 6 bases and J by 4 bases; unmatched bases: 7. The CDR3 extends over 13 amino acids. Sequences were obtained from PBMCs. The receptor's source is a man younger than 35 in good health and CMV-seropositive. This sequence joins TRBV29-1 and TRBJ2-7, with 9 nucleotides matching TRBD1. The CDR3 here is CSVLQGALYEQYF. The CDR3 DNA is TGCAGCGTGCTACAGGGGGCCCTTTACGAGCAGTACTTC.